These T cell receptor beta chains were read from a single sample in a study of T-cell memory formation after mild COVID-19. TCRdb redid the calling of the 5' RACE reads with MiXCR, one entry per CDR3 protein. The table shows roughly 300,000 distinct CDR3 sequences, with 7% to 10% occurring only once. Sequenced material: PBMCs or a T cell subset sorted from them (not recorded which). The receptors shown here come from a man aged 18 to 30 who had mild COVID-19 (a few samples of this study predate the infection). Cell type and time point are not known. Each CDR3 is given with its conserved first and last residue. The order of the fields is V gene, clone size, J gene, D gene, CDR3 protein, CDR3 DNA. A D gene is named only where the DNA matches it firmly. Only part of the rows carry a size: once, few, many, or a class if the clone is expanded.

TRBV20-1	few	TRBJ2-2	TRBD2	CSAQGAGAVSRTGELFF	TGCAGTGCTCAAGGAGCGGGGGCCGTCAGCCGCACCGGGGAGCTGTTTTTT
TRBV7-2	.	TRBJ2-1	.	CASSFYKRSGRNEQFF	TGTGCCAGCAGCTTCTATAAGAGGAGTGGTCGGAATGAGCAGTTCTTC
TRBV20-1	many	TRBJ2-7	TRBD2	CSAGGGSVAYEQYF	TGCAGTGCTGGGGGGGGATCAGTCGCCTACGAGCAGTACTTC
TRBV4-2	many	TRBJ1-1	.	CASSQVTVSHIKNTEAFF	TGTGCCAGCAGCCAAGTAACGGTATCGCACATAAAGAACACTGAAGCTTTCTTT
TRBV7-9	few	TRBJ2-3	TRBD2	CASEAGGEDTQYF	TGTGCCAGCGAGGCGGGGGGTGAAGATACGCAGTATTTT
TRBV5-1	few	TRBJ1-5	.	CASSPKGDGENQPQHF	TGCGCCAGCAGCCCGAAAGGGGACGGAGAAAATCAGCCCCAGCATTTT
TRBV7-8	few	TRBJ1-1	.	CASSLRRQTEAFF	TGTGCCAGCAGCTTAAGGAGGCAAACTGAAGCTTTCTTT
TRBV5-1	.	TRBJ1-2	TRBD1	CASSWRDRGVYRYTF	TGCGCCAGCAGCTGGAGGGACAGGGGGGTATATCGCTACACCTTC
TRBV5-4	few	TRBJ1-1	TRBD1	CASSLGGTGNHAEAFF	TGTGCCAGCAGCTTGGGGGGGACAGGCAACCACGCGGAAGCTTTCTTT
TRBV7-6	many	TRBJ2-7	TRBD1	CASSLATGGNYLYEQYF	TGTGCCAGCAGCTTAGCGACAGGGGGCAATTACCTATACGAGCAGTACTTC
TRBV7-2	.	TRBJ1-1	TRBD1	CASSPQGANTEAFF	TGTGCCAGCAGCCCACAGGGGGCGAACACTGAAGCTTTCTTT
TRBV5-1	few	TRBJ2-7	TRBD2	CASSYQRGGDYEQYF	TGCGCCAGCAGCTATCAGCGGGGGGGAGACTACGAGCAGTACTTC
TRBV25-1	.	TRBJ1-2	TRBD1	CASLGPTGGNSYGYTF	TGTGCCAGCTTGGGGCCTACAGGGGGCAATTCCTATGGCTACACCTTC
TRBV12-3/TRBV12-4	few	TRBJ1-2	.	CASSFLKGSPGYTF	TGTGCCAGCAGTTTTCTCAAGGGGAGCCCGGGCTACACCTTC
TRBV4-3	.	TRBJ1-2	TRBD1	CASAKGQGFYGYTF	TGCGCCAGCGCTAAGGGACAGGGGTTCTATGGCTACACCTTC
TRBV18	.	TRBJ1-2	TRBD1	CASSGGQPGQGYTF	TGTGCCAGCTCGGGAGGACAACCGGGACAGGGCTACACCTTC
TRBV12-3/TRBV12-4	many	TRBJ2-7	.	CASSTRQYPYEQYF	TGTGCCAGCAGTACTAGACAGTACCCCTACGAGCAGTACTTC
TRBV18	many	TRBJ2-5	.	CASSRAALETQYF	TGTGCCAGCTCAAGAGCAGCTCTGGAGACCCAGTACTTC
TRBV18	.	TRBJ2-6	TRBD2	CASSPQRGGSPGANVLTF	TGTGCCAGCTCACCACAGCGGGGGGGATCCCCTGGGGCCAACGTCCTGACTTTC
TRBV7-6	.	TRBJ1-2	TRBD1	CASSPLDRIYGYTF	TGTGCCAGCAGCCCCTTGGACAGGATCTATGGCTACACCTTC
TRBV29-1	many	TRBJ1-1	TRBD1	CSADRGRKAFF	TGCAGCGCGGACAGGGGGCGGAAAGCTTTCTTT
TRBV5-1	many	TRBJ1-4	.	CASSLGDPGREKLFF	TGCGCCAGCAGCTTAGGCGACCCGGGGCGTGAAAAACTGTTTTTT
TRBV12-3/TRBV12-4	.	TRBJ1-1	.	CASSSRALIIF	TGTGCCAGCAGCTCGCGGGCCCTTATTATCTTT
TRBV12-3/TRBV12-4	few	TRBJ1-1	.	CASRSRAGRAEAFF	TGTGCCAGCAGGTCCCGAGCAGGGAGGGCTGAAGCTTTCTTT
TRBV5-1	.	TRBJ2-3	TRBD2	CASSGGLASPDTQYF	TGCGCCAGCAGCGGGGGACTAGCGAGCCCAGATACGCAGTATTTT
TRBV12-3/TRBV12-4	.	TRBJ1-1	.	CASGDGNTEAFF	TGTGCCAGCGGCGACGGGAACACTGAAGCTTTCTTT
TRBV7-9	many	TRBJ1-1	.	CASSLQGPRTEAFF	TGTGCCAGCAGCTTACAGGGCCCGAGGACTGAAGCTTTCTTT
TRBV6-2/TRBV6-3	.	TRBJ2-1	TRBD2	CASSYSYGGFYNEQFF	TGTGCCAGCAGTTACTCGTACGGGGGGTTCTACAATGAGCAGTTCTTC
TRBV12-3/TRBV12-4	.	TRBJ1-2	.	CASSLRWDGYTF	TGTGCCAGCAGTTTACGTTGGGACGGCTACACCTTC
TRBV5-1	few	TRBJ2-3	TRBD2	CASSHGTSGTTDTQYF	TGCGCCAGCAGCCACGGGACTAGCGGGACCACAGATACGCAGTATTTT
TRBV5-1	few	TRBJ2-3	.	CASSLARYGTGTQYF	TGCGCCAGCAGCTTGGCCCGGTATGGAACGGGTACGCAGTATTTT
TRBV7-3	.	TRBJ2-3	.	CASSLFVAEGATDTQYF	TGTGCCAGCAGCTTATTCGTTGCGGAGGGGGCGACAGATACGCAGTATTTT
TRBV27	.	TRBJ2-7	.	CASSYRGGDYEQYF	TGTGCCAGCAGTTACCGAGGGGGGGACTACGAGCAGTACTTC
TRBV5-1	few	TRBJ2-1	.	CASERGGGGSYNEQFF	TGCGCCAGCGAAAGAGGGGGGGGCGGCTCCTACAATGAGCAGTTCTTC
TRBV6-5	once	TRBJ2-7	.	CASRNWAGAGYEQYF	TGTGCCAGCAGAAACTGGGCAGGGGCTGGCTACGAGCAGTACTTC
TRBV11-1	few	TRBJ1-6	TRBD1	CASSWEDRLANSPLHF	TGTGCCAGCAGCTGGGAGGACAGGCTGGCAAATTCACCCCTCCACTTT
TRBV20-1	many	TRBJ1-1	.	CSASRDGNTEAFF	TGCAGTGCTAGCCGGGACGGTAACACTGAAGCTTTCTTT
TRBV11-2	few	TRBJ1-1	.	CASSLDLGSFPTEAFF	TGTGCCAGCAGCTTAGATCTCGGCAGTTTCCCAACTGAAGCTTTCTTT
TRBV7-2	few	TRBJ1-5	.	CASSLSGHYSNQPQHF	TGTGCCAGCAGCTTAAGCGGACACTATAGCAATCAGCCCCAGCATTTT
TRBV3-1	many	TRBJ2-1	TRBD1	CASSRRTGVYGEQFF	TGTGCCAGCAGCCGAAGAACAGGGGTTTATGGTGAGCAGTTCTTC
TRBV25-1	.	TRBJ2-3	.	CASSESPQATWGTDTQYF	TGTGCCAGCAGTGAATCCCCCCAGGCGACGTGGGGCACAGATACGCAGTATTTT
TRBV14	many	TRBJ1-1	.	CASSQDRFRARVNWNTEAFF	TGTGCCAGCAGCCAAGATCGGTTTAGGGCCAGGGTAAATTGGAACACTGAAGCTTTCTTT
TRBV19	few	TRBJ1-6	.	CASVDMAENSPLHF	TGTGCCTCAGTAGACATGGCAGAAAATTCACCCCTCCACTTT
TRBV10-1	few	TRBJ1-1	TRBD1	CASSKRQGPNTEAFF	TGCGCCAGCAGTAAAAGACAGGGGCCGAACACTGAAGCTTTCTTT
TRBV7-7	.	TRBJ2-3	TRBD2	CASSQGLAGDGDTQYF	TGTGCTAGCAGCCAGGGACTAGCGGGGGACGGGGATACGCAGTATTTT
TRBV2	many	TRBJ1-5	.	CASSDVGGSDQPQHF	TGTGCCAGCAGTGATGTCGGGGGTAGTGATCAGCCCCAGCATTTT
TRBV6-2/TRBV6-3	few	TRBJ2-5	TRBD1	CASSYHYLGQGGQETQYF	TGTGCCAGCAGTTACCACTACCTTGGACAGGGAGGACAAGAGACCCAGTACTTC
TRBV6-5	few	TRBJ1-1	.	CASSAGRMNTEAFF	TGTGCCAGCAGTGCGGGACGGATGAACACTGAAGCTTTCTTT
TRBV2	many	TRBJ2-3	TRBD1	CASTELGQGVDTQYF	TGTGCCAGCACCGAACTTGGACAGGGCGTAGATACGCAGTATTTT
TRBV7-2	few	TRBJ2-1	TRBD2	CASSFPKGGSYNEQFF	TGTGCCAGCAGCTTTCCTAAGGGCGGGAGTTACAATGAGCAGTTCTTC
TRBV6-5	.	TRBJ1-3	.	CASSYRAGSSGNTIYF	TGTGCCAGCAGTTACAGGGCGGGGAGCTCTGGAAACACCATATATTTT
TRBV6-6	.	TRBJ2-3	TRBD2	CASSYSAGRGGFNTQYF	TGTGCCAGCAGTTACTCCGCGGGGCGGGGGGGTTTCAATACGCAGTATTTT
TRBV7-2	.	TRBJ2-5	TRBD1	CASSLFRTGETQYF	TGTGCCAGCAGCCTTTTTAGGACAGGAGAGACCCAGTACTTC
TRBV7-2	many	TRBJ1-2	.	CASSFLSWGRGANYGYTF	TGTGCCAGCAGCTTCCTGAGTTGGGGGAGGGGAGCTAACTATGGCTACACCTTC
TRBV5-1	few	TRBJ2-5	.	CASSLFGQLEETQYF	TGCGCCAGCAGCTTGTTTGGTCAGCTCGAAGAGACCCAGTACTTC
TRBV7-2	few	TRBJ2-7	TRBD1	CASSLSTGRLYEQYF	TGTGCCAGCAGCTTATCGACAGGGCGCTTATACGAGCAGTACTTC
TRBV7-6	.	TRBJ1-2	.	CASSLEVGANYGYTF	TGTGCCAGCAGCTTAGAAGTGGGAGCTAACTATGGCTACACCTTC
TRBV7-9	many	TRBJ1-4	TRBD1	CASSLGTGSEKLFF	TGTGCCAGCAGCTTAGGGACAGGGAGTGAAAAACTGTTTTTT